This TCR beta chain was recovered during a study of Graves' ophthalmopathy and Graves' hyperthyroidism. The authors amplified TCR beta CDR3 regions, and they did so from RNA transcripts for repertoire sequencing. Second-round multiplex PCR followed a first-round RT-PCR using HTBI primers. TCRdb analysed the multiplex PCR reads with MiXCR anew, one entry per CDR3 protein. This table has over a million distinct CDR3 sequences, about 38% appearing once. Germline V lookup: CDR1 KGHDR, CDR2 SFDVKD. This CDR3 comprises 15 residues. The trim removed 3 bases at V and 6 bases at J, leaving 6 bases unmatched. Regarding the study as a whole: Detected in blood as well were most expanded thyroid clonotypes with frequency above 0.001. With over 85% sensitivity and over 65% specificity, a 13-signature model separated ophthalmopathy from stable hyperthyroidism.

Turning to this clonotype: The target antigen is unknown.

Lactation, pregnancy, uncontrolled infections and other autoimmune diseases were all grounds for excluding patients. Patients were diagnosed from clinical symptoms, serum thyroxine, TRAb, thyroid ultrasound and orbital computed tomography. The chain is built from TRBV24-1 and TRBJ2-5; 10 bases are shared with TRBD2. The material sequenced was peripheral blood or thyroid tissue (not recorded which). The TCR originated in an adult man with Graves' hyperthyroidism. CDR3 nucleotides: TGTGCCACCAGTGATGGACTAGCGGCCCTCCAGACCCAGTACTTC. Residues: CATSDGLAALQTQYF.